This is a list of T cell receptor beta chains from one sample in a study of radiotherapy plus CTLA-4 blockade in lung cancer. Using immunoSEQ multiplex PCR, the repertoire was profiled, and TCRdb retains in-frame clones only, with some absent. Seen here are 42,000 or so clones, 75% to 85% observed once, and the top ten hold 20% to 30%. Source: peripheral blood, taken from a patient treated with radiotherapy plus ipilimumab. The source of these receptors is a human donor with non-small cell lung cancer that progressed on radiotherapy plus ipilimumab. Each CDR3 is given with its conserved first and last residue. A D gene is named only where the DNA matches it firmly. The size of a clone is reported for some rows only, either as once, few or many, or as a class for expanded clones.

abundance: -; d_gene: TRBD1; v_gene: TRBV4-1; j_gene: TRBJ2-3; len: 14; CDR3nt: TGCGCCAGCAGCCGGGACAGATACACAGATACGCAGTATTTT; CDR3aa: CASSRDRYTDTQYF
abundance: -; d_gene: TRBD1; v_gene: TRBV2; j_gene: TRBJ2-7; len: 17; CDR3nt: TGTGCCAGCAGTGAAGGCGCAAGGGGGCGCATCCCCTACGAGCAGTACTTC; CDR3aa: CASSEGARGRIPYEQYF
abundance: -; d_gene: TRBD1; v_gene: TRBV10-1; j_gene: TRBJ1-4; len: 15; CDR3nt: TGCGCCAGCAGTGGAACAGGGGTCGGTATTGAAAAACTGTTTTTT; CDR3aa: CASSGTGVGIEKLFF
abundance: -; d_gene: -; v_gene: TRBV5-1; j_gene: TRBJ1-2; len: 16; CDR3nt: TGCGCCAGCAGCCCGATCGATCCTCAGGGCGGCTATGGCTACACCTTC; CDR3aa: CASSPIDPQGGYGYTF
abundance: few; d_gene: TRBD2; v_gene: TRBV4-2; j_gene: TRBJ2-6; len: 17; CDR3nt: TGTGCCAGCAGCCCCTTAGCGGGGGGGACCGGGGCCAACGTCCTGACTTTC; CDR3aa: CASSPLAGGTGANVLTF
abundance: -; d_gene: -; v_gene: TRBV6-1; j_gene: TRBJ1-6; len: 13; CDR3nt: TGTGCCAGCAATGGGGGGGGGCCTTCACCCCTCCACTTT; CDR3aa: CASNGGGPSPLHF
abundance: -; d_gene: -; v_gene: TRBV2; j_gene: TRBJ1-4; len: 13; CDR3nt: TGTGCCAGCATGGGGGGGCGAGGTGAAAAACTGTTTTTT; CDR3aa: CASMGGRGEKLFF
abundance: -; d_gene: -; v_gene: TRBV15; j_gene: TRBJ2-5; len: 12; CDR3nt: TGTGCCACCAACTCAAACCAAGAGACCCAGTACTTC; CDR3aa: CATNSNQETQYF
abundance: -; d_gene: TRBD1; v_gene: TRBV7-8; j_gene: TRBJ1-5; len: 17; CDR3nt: TGTGCCAGCAGCTTTGAGTCCGGGACAGGGGGCAATCAGCCCCAGCATTTT; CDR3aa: CASSFESGTGGNQPQHF
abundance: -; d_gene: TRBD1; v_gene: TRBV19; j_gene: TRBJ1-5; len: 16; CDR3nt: TGTGCCAGTAGTATTCCAGGACAGGGTGCAAATCAGCCCCAGCATTTT; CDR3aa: CASSIPGQGANQPQHF
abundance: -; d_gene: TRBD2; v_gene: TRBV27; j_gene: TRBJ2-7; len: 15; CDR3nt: TGTGCCAGCAGTTACACTAGCGGGGGGGAAAGAGAGCAGTACTTC; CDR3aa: CASSYTSGGEREQYF
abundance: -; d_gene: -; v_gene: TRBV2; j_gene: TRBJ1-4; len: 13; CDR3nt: TGTGCCAGCACCAGGGCGGTTGGGGAAAAACTGTTTTTT; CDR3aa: CASTRAVGEKLFF
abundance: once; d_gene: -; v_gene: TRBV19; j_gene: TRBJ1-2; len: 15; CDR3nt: TGTGCCAGTAGTATGCTAAAGGGAGGGGGCTATGGCTACACCTTC; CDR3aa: CASSMLKGGGYGYTF
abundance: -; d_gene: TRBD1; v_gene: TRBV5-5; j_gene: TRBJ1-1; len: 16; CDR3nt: TGTGCCAGCAGTTTCCTACTGACAGGGGGCTCGGTTGAAGCTTTCTTT; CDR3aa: CASSFLLTGGSVEAFF
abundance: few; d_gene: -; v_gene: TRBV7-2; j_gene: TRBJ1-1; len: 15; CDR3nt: TGTGCCAGCAGCTTAGACGGGGGAGTGAACACTGAAGCTTTCTTT; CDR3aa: CASSLDGGVNTEAFF
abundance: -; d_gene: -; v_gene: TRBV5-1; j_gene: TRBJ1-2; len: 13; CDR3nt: TGCGCCAGCAGCTTGGGGTCAGGGGAAGGCTACACCTTC; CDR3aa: CASSLGSGEGYTF
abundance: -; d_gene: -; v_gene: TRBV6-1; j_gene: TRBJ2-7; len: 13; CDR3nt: TGTGCCAGCAGTGAACCGCCGAGGTACGAGCAGTACTTC; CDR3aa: CASSEPPRYEQYF
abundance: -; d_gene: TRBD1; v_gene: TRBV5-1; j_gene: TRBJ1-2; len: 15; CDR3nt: TGCGCCAGCAGCATCGACAGGGCCGATATCTATGGCTACACCTTC; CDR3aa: CASSIDRADIYGYTF
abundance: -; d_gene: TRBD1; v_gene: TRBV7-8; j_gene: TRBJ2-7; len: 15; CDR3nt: TGTGCCAGCAGCATAGGGACAGCCAACTCCTACGAGCAGTACTTC; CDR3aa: CASSIGTANSYEQYF
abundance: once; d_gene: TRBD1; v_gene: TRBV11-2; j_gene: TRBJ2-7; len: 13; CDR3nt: TGTGCCAGCAGCCGACAGGGCGGCCACGAGCAGTACTTC; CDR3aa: CASSRQGGHEQYF
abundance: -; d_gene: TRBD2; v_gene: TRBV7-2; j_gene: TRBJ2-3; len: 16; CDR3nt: TGTGCCAGCAGCTTAAGACTAGCGGGGGCAACAGATACGCAGTATTTT; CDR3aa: CASSLRLAGATDTQYF
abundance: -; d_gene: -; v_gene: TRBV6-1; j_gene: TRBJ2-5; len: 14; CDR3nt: TGTGCCAGCAGATTTAGACAGTTCCAAGAGACCCAGTACTTC; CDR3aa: CASRFRQFQETQYF
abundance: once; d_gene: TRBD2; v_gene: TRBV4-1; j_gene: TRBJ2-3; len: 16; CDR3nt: TGCGCCAGCAGCCAACCTGGACTAGTTCAGTCAGATACGCAGTATTTT; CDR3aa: CASSQPGLVQSDTQYF
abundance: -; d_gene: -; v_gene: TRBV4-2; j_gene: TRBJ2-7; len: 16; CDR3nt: TGTGCCAGCAGCCAGGGCCCGGGACTCGTAACCTACGAGCAGTACTTC; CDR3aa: CASSQGPGLVTYEQYF
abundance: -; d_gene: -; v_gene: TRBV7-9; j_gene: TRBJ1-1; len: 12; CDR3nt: TGTGCCTCGAGAGGGATGAACACTGAAGCTTTCTTT; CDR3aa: CASRGMNTEAFF
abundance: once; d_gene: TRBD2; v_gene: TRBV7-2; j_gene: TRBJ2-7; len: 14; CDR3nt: TGTGCCAGCAGCGAGCGACTAGCGCGCTACGAGCAGTACTTC; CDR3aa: CASSERLARYEQYF
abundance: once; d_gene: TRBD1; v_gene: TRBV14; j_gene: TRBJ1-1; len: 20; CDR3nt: TGTGCCAGCAGCCTGTTGACAGGGGCCGGGTGGTCCCTTAGGGTAACTGAAGCTTTCTTT; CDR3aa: CASSLLTGAGWSLRVTEAFF
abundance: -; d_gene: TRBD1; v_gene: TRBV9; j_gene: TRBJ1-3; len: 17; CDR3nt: TGTGCCAGCAGCGTAGCCCCGGGACAGGAGAAGGGAAACACCATATATTTT; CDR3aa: CASSVAPGQEKGNTIYF
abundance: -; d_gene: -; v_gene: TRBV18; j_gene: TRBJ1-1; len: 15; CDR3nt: TGTGCCAGCTCAAACGCAGACAGCATGAACACTGAAGCTTTCTTT; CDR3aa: CASSNADSMNTEAFF
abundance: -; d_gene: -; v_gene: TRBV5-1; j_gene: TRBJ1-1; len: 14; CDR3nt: TGCGCCAGCAGTTCACAGGGAGTGAACACTGAAGCTTTCTTT; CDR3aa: CASSSQGVNTEAFF
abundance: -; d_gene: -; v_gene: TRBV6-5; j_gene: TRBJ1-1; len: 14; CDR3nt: TGTGCCAGCAGTTTTCACAGGGCGGGCACTGAAGCTTTCTTT; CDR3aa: CASSFHRAGTEAFF
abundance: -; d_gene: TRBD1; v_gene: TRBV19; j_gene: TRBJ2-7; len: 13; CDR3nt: TGTGCCAGTAGTATTTACAGGGGTTACGAGCAGTACTTC; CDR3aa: CASSIYRGYEQYF
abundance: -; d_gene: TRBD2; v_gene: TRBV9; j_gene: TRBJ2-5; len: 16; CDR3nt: TGTGCCAGCAGCGAGGGGCCGGGGGGAAGCGGGGAGACCCAGTACTTC; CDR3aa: CASSEGPGGSGETQYF
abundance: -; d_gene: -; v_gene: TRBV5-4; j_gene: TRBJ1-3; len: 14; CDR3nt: TGTGCCAGCAGCCCACAGGAGTCTGGAAACACCATATATTTT; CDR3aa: CASSPQESGNTIYF
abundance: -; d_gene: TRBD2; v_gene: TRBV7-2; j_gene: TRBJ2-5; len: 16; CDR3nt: TGTGCCAGCAGCCCCGGCCTAGCGGGGGGAAAAGAGACCCAGTACTTC; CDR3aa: CASSPGLAGGKETQYF
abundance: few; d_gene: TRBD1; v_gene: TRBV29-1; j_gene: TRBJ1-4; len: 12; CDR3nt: TGCAGCGTTGCCAGGGGGCCTGAAAAACTGTTTTTT; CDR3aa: CSVARGPEKLFF
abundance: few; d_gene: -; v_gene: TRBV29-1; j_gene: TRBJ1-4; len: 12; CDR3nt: TGCAGCGCCGGGACTTTCGCGGAAAAACTGTTTTTT; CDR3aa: CSAGTFAEKLFF
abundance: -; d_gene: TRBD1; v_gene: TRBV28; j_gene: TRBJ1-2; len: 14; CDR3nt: TGTGCCAGCGGGGGACAGGGTACTAACTATGGCTACACCTTC; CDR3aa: CASGGQGTNYGYTF
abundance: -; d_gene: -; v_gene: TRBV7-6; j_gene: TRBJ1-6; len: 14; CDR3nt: TGTGCCAGCAGCTTAACAGGCCTGAATTCACCCCTCCACTTT; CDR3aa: CASSLTGLNSPLHF
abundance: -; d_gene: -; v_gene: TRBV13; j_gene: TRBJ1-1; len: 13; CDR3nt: TGTGCCAGCAGCTTACTCCAGGACACTGAAGCTTTCTTT; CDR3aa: CASSLLQDTEAFF
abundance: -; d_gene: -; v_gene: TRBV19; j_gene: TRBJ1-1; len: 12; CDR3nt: TGTGCCAGTAGTATCGGTCGGGAATTTGCTTTCTTT; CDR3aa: CASSIGREFAFF
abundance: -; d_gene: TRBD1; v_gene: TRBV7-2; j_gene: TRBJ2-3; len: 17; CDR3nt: TGTGCCAGCAGCCGACGAACCGGGACAGGTATCACAGATACGCAGTATTTT; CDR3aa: CASSRRTGTGITDTQYF
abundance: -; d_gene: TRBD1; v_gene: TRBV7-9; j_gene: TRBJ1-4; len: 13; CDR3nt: TGTGCCAGCAGCAAGGACAGGGTCGAAAAACTGTTTTTT; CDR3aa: CASSKDRVEKLFF
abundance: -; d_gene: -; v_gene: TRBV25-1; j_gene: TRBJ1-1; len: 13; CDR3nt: TGTGCCAGCAGTGTATCCGGGAACACTGAAGCTTTCTTT; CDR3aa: CASSVSGNTEAFF
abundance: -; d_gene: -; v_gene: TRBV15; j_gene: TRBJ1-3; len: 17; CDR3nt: TGTGCCACCAGCAGAGGTTTGGGGGCCGTAAGGGGAAACACCATATATTTT; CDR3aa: CATSRGLGAVRGNTIYF
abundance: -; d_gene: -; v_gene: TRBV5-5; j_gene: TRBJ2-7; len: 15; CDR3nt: TGTGCCAGCAGCCTCCTGGCCGTTGGAGCCTACGAGCAGTACTTC; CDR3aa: CASSLLAVGAYEQYF
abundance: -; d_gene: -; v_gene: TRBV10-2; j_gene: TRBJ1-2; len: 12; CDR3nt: TGCGCCAGCGGAGACAGGTCTCGAGGCTACACCTTC; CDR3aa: CASGDRSRGYTF
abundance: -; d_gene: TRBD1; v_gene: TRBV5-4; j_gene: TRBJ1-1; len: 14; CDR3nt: TGTGCCAGCAGCGGGGGACAGGGAGGCACTGAAGCTTTCTTT; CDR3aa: CASSGGQGGTEAFF
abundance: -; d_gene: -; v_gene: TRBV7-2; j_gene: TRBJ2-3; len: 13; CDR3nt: TGTGCCAGCAGCTTAGGAAGCCCAGATACGCAGTATTTT; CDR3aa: CASSLGSPDTQYF
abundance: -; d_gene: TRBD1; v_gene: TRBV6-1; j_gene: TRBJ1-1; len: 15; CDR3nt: TGTGCCAGCAGTGCCCAGGGGGCCATGAACACTGAAGCTTTCTTT; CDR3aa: CASSAQGAMNTEAFF
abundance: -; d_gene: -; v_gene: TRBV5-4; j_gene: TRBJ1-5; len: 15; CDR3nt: TGTGCCAGCAGCTTTAAGGGACTAGGAAATCAGCCCCAGCATTTT; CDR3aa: CASSFKGLGNQPQHF